This note documents a single T cell receptor (beta chain) sequence. No antigen is known for it. This entry is derived from a study of post-analysis software for immune sequencing data. Findings and caveats of the study: Included in a set of about 5 TRBV segments more frequent in patients than controls were TRBV5-6, TRBV5-1 and TRBV20-1.

Unique molecular identifiers had been added to the TCR beta cDNA libraries. TCRdb recomputed calls from the PCR reads with MiXCR, one row per CDR3 protein. The table records approximately 770,000 distinct CDR3 sequences, around 42% of them present only once. Germline values: CDR1 SGDLS, CDR2 YYNGEE. The CDR3 runs 16 residues. Trimming at V came to 3 bases and at J to 0 bases, leaving 5 bases not matched to a gene. The receptor was isolated from a girl aged 5-17 years with multiple sclerosis. V is TRBV9 and J is TRBJ2-1; 8 nucleotides align to TRBD2. Sample: blood. The CDR3 loop is CASSAGGAVSYNEQFF. CDR3 in DNA: TGTGCCAGCAGCGCCGGGGGGGCGGTCTCCTACAATGAGCAGTTCTTC.